Listed here are 6 T cell receptor beta chains from one sample, sequenced in a study of blood T cells in healthy people across ages. A second PCR, run for about 7 to 11 cycles, used a sample-barcoded 5' primer plus a J-beta primer mix. TCRdb passed the 5' RACE reads through MiXCR, listing each CDR3 protein once. The data contain under 2 million distinct CDR3 sequences, about 35% of them singletons. Input material: blood. These receptors were obtained from a woman aged 25 to 39 in good health.

J is TRBJ1-1 and V is TRBV4-1; D call uncertain. The ends were cut back, 1 base at V and 4 bases at J, with 13 bases in the middle. There are 15 residues in the CDR3. CDR1 is MGHRA, CDR2 YSYEKL, per germline. CDR3: CASSQGSWASTEAFF. For the CDR3, the DNA is TGCGCCAGCAGCCAAGGATCGTGGGCGAGCACTGAAGCTTTCTTT.

The V call is TRBV6-5, the J call TRBJ2-6; D is ambiguous. CDR1 MNHEY and CDR2 SVGAGI come from the germline V gene. This CDR3 spans 14 amino acids. The germline V and J ends were trimmed by 0 bases and 4 bases, with 4 bases remaining between them. Here the CDR3 reads CASSYSNGANVLTF. CDR3 sequence (DNA): TGTGCCAGCAGTTACTCGAACGGGGCCAACGTCCTGACTTTC.

This clonotype was observed a handful of times. The rearrangement joins TRBV28 to TRBJ2-2; 7 bases fit TRBD1. The trim removed 4 bases at V and 5 bases at J, leaving 4 bases unmatched. The CDR3 contains 14 residues. CDR1 is MDHEN, CDR2 SYDVKM, per germline. CDR3 residues: CASSSGQPTGELFF. In nucleotides, the CDR3 is TGTGCCAGCAGTTCGGGACAGCCTACCGGGGAGCTGTTTTTT.

This sequence joins TRBV7-6 and TRBJ2-7; TRBD1 is a possible D gene (5 bases). The end of the DNA fits TRBJ2-5 better, so the J call may be wrong. Germline CDR1 and CDR2: SGHVS and FNYEAQ. The CDR3 runs to 14 residues. The DNA for the CDR3 is TGTGCCAGCAGCTTAGTAAGGGGTGTGGAGACCCAGTACTTC. This codes for CASSLVRGVETQYF.

This clonotype has only a few counts. The J gene is TRBJ2-1, the V gene TRBV25-1, with 12 bases identical to TRBD1. The CDR3 is 15 amino acids. The V segment lost 7 bases and the J segment 5 bases; nucleotides outside the gene matches: 6. Germline CDR1 is MGHDK and CDR2 is SYGVNS. In DNA form, the CDR3 reads TGTGCCAGCATGGGCCGGGACAGGGGGCACAATGAGCAGTTCTTC. This gives the protein CASMGRDRGHNEQFF.

This sequence joins TRBV5-5 and TRBJ1-5; D not certain. V was shortened by 3 bases and J by 2 bases, with 9 bases between the two germline ends. In germline, CDR1 is SGHKS, CDR2 YYEKEE (reference sequence). The CDR3 contains 14 residues. In DNA form, the CDR3 reads TGTGCCAGCAGCTGGGCGGACGGCAATCAGCCCCAGCATTTT. Translated, it gives CASSWADGNQPQHF.